This paragraph reports one TCR beta chain. Trimming left V 5 bases short and J 8 bases short, with 16 bases between. Germline-derived CDR1 and CDR2 are SGHNT and YENEEA. CDR3 length: 15 amino acids. As processed by the authors: Amplification of reference gene primers was used by the study to estimate nucleated cell counts. Repertoires were generated with immunoSEQ multiplex PCR, while TCRdb's copy carries only in-frame clones and drops some. V, J and clone size are those of that table, while D and trimming were read from the DNA. The sample contains about 380,000 clones, about 80% of which appear only once. The data stem from a study of blood T cell repertoires in COVID-19. The wider study: Some COVID-19 samples were acute and others convalescent; all came from the United States, Italy and Spain. T cells, B-cell-depleted T cells, or PBMCs provided the cDNA or gDNA that served as material.

The TCR was taken from a human donor with acute or convalescent COVID-19. The donor label of this sample is uncertain. V gene TRBV11-3 combines with J gene TRBJ1-6, with D possibly being TRBD1 (6 bases). The sample was peripheral blood. In nucleotides, the CDR3 is TGTGCCAGCAGCGAAACAGGGATTATGGATTCACCCCTCCACTTT. Its translation is CASSETGIMDSPLHF.